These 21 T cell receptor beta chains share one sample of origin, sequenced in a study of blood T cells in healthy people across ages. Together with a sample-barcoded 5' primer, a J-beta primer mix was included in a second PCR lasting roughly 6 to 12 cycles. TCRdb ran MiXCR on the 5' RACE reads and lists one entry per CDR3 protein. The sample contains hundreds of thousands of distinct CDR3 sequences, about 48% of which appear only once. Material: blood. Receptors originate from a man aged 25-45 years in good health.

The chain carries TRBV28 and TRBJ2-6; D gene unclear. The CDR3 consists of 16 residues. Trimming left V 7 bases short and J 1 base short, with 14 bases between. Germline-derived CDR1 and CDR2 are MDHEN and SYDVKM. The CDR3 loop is CASMKVRTSGANVLTF. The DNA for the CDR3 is TGTGCCAGCATGAAGGTCAGGACGTCTGGGGCCAACGTCCTGACTTTC.

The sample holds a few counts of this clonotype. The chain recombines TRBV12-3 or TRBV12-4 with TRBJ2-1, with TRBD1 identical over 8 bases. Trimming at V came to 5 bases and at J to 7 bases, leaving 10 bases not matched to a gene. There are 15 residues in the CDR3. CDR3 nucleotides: TGTGCCAGCAGTCAGACAGGGGTCGATTGGAATGAGCAGTTCTTC. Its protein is CASSQTGVDWNEQFF.

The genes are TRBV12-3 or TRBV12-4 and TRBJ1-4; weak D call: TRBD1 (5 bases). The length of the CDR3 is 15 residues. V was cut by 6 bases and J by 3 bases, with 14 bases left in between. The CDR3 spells CASRERGSANEKLFF. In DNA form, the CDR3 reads TGTGCCAGCAGGGAAAGGGGTTCAGCTAATGAAAAACTGTTTTTT.

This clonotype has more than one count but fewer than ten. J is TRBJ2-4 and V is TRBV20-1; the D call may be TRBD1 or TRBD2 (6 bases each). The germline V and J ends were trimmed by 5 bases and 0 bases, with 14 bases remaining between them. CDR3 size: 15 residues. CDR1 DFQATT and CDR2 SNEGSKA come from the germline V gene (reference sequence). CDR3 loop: CSAGLRGPAKNIQYF. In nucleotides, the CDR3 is TGCAGTGCTGGACTACGGGGGCCAGCCAAAAACATTCAGTACTTC.

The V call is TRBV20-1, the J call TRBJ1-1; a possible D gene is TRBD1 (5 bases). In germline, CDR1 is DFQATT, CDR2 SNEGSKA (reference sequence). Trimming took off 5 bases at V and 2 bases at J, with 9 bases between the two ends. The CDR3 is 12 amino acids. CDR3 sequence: CSAWDPNTEAFF. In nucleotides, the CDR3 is TGCAGTGCTTGGGACCCTAACACTGAAGCTTTCTTT.

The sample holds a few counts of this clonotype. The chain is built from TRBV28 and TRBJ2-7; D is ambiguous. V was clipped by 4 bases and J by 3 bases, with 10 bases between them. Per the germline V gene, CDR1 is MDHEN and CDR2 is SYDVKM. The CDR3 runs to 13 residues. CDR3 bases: TGTGCCAGCAGTTCGGGCAAACTCTACGAGCAGTACTTC. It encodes CASSSGKLYEQYF.

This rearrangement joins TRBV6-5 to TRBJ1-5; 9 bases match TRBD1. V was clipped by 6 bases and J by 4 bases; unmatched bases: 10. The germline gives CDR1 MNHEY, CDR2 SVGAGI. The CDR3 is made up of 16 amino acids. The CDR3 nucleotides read TGTGCCAGCAGCCACACAGGGACAGGGCTTAATCAGCCCCAGCATTTT. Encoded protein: CASSHTGTGLNQPQHF.

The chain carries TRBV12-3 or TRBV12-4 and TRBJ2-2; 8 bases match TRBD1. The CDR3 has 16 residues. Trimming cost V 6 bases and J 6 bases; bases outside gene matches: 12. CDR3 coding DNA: TGTGCCAGCAGAACCGGGACAGGAGGTGGTGCCGGGGAGCTGTTTTTT. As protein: CASRTGTGGGAGELFF.

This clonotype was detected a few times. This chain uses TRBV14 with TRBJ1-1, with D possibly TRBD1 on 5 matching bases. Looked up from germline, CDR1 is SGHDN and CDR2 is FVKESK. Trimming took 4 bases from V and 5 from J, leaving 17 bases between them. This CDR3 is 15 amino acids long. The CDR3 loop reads CASSPRGGGDTEAFF. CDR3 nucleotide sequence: TGTGCCAGCAGCCCCCGCGGGGGGGGAGATACTGAAGCTTTCTTT. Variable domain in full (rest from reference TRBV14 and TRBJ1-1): EAGVTQFPSHSVIEKGQTVTLRCDPISGHDNLYWYRRVMGKEIKFLLHFVKESKQDESGMPNNRFLAERTGGTYSTLKVQPAELEDSGVYFCASSPRGGGDTEAFFGQGTRLTVV.

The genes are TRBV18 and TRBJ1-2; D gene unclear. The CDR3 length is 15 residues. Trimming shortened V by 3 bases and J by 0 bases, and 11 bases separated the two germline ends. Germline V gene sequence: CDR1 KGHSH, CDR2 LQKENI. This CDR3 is CASSPGAATNYGYTF. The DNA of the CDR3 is TGTGCCAGCTCACCGGGCGCGGCTACTAACTATGGCTACACCTTC.

As DNA, the CDR3 is TGTGCCAGCAGTGAAAGACTAGGAGGCTACGAGCAGTACTTC. This codes for CASSERLGGYEQYF. V is TRBV6-1 and J is TRBJ2-7; D perhaps matches TRBD2 (6 bases). The CDR3 covers 14 residues. V was cut by 2 bases and J by 3 bases, with 11 bases left in between. The germline V gene encodes CDR1 MNHNS and CDR2 SASEGT.

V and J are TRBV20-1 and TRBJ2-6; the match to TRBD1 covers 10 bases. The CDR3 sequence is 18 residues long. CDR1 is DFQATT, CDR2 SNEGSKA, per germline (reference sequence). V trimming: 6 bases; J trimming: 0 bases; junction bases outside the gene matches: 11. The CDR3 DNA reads TGCAGTGCGACAGCGGGACAGGGGCTAAACTCTGGGGCCAACGTCCTGACTTTC. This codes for CSATAGQGLNSGANVLTF.

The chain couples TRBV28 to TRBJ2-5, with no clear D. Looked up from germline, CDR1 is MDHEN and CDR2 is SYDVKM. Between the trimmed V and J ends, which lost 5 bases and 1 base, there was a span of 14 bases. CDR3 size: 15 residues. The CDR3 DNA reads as TGTGCCAGCAGTGCCCCTAGGGCCAGCCAAGAGACCCAGTACTTC. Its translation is CASSAPRASQETQYF. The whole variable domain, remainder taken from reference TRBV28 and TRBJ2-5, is DVKVTQSSRYLVKRTGEKVFLECVQDMDHENMFWYRQDPGLGLRLIYFSYDVKMKEKGDIPEGYSVSREKKERFSLILESASTNQTSMYLCASSAPRASQETQYFGPGTRLLVL.

In DNA form, the CDR3 reads TGCAGTGCTTGGCAGGGGAATGAAAAACTGTTTTTT. Its translation is CSAWQGNEKLFF. The rearrangement joins TRBV20-1 to TRBJ1-4; possibly TRBD1 for D (6 bases). The V gene's germline CDR1 is DFQATT and CDR2 SNEGSKA (reference sequence). The V end was cut by 5 bases, the J end by 5 bases, with 9 bases between. The CDR3 has 12 residues.

CDR3 residues: CSVETDNTGELFF. In nucleotides, the CDR3 is TGCAGCGTTGAGACGGATAACACCGGGGAGCTGTTTTTT. This sequence joins TRBV29-1 and TRBJ2-2; D is unclear. CDR1 and CDR2 from the germline V gene are SQVTM and ANQGSEA. The CDR3 has 13 residues. The germline V and J ends were trimmed by 3 bases and 2 bases, with 7 bases remaining between them.

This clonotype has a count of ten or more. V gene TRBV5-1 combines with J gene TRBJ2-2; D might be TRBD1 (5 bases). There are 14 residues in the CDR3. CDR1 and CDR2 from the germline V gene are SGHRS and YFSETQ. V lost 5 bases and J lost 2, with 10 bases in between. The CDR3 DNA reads TGCGCCAGCAGGAGGACATTTAACACCGGGGAGCTGTTTTTT. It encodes CASRRTFNTGELFF.

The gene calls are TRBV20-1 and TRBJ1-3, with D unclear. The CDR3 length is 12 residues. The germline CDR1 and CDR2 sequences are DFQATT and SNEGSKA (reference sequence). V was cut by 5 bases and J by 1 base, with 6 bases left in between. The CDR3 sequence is CSASGSGNTIYF. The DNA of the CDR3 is TGCAGTGCTTCTGGTTCTGGAAACACCATATATTTT.

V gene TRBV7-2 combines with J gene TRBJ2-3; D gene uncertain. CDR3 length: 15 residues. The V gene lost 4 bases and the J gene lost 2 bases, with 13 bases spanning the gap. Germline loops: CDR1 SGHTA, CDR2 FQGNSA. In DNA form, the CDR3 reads TGTGCCAGCAGCTGGCAATTGCTCTACACAGATACGCAGTATTTT. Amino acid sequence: CASSWQLLYTDTQYF.

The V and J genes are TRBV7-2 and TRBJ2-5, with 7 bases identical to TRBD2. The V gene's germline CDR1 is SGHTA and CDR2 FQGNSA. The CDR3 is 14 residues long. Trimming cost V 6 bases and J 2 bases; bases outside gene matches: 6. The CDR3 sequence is CASRRTSDQETQYF. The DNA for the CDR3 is TGTGCCAGCAGACGAACTAGCGATCAAGAGACCCAGTACTTC. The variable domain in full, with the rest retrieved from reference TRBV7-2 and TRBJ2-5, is GAGVSQSPSNKVTEKGKDVELRCDPISGHTALYWYRQSLGQGLEFLIYFQGNSAPDKSGLPSDRFSAERTGGSVSTLTIQRTQQEDSAVYLCASRRTSDQETQYFGPGTRLLVL.

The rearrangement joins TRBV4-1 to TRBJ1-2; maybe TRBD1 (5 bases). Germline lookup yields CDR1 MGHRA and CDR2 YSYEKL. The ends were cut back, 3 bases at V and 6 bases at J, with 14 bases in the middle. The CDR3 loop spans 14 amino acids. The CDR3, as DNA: TGCGCCAGCAGCCAGCCGCGCAGGGTGGATGGCTACACCTTC. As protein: CASSQPRRVDGYTF.

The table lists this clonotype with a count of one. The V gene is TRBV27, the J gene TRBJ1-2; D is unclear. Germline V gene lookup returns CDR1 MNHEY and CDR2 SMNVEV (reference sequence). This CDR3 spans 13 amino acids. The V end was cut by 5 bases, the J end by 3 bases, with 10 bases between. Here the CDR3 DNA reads TGTGCCAGCAGTGTCGGCATAGACTATGGCTACACCTTC. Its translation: CASSVGIDYGYTF.